A single sample gave rise to the 9 T cell receptor beta chains below, sequenced in a study of blood T cell repertoires in COVID-19. Profiled with immunoSEQ multiplex PCR; TCRdb holds only in-frame clones, not every one. The sample holds roughly 260,000 clones, 75% to 90% seen once. Sequencing input: PBMCs or T cells enriched from blood (not recorded which). These receptors originate from a woman between 50 and 59 years old who had recovered from COVID-19.

The chain links TRBV29-1 to TRBJ1-3; possible D gene TRBD1, 5 bases. The germline gives CDR1 SQVTM, CDR2 ANQGSEA. V was cut by 6 bases and J by 0 bases, with 15 bases left in between. This CDR3 is 15 amino acids long. The CDR3 region has the DNA TGCAGCGTAGCTAAAACAGGAGACTCTGGAAACACCATATATTTT. Protein product: CSVAKTGDSGNTIYF.

This chain links TRBV19 with TRBJ2-1; 15 bases map to TRBD2. Trimming cost V 0 bases and J 7 bases; bases outside gene matches: 1. Germline-derived CDR1 and CDR2 are LNHDA and SQIVND (reference sequence). This CDR3 region has 16 residues. CDR3 region: CASSIEGTSGRNEQFF. For the CDR3, the DNA is TGTGCCAGTAGTATAGAAGGGACTAGCGGGAGGAATGAGCAGTTCTTC.

This chain links TRBV2 with TRBJ2-7; 8 nucleotides match TRBD2. Trimming removed 4 bases from V and 4 bases from J; junction bases left unmatched: 6. Germline V CDR1 and CDR2: SNHLY, FYNNEI. The CDR3 spans 14 residues. CDR3 sequence (DNA): TGTGCCAGCAGTGGGGGACTAGGACAATACGAGCAGTACTTC. Translating it yields CASSGGLGQYEQYF.

V usage is TRBV7-3 and J usage is TRBJ2-3; 10 nucleotides align to TRBD2. This CDR3 is built from 15 residues. J lost 5 bases, V lost 2 bases, and 4 bases had no gene match. Germline CDR1 reads SGHTA; CDR2 reads FQGTGA. CDR3 DNA: TGTGCCAGCAGCTTACTAGCGGGAGCGCAAGATACGCAGTATTTT. Its protein product is CASSLLAGAQDTQYF. The whole variable domain, filled in from reference TRBV7-3 and TRBJ2-3, reads GAGVSQTPSNKVTEKGKYVELRCDPISGHTALYWYRQSLGQGPEFLIYFQGTGAADDSGLPNDRFFAVRPEGSVSTLKIQRTERGDSAVYLCASSLLAGAQDTQYFGPGTRLTVL.

The chain uses TRBV6-5 and TRBJ2-1, with D possibly TRBD2 on 5 matching bases. V lost 2 bases and J 0 bases, leaving 11 bases between the germline ends. Looked up from germline, CDR1 is MNHEY and CDR2 is SVGAGI. The length of the CDR3 is 16 residues. The CDR3 sequence is CASSYRGPSSYNEQFF. CDR3 nucleotide sequence: TGTGCCAGCAGTTACCGGGGTCCAAGCTCCTACAATGAGCAGTTCTTC.

This rearrangement joins TRBV6-5 to TRBJ2-7; D is perhaps TRBD2 (6 bases). The ends were cut back, 5 bases at V and 0 bases at J, with 8 bases in the middle. This CDR3 contains 13 residues. From germline, CDR1 is MNHEY and CDR2 SVGAGI. The CDR3 spells CASSPGDSYEQYF. CDR3 sequence (DNA): TGTGCCAGCAGTCCGGGGGACTCCTACGAGCAGTACTTC.

The chain couples TRBV5-1 to TRBJ2-2, with D hard to call. The CDR3 has 15 amino acids. From germline, CDR1 is SGHRS and CDR2 YFSETQ. V shed 0 bases and J shed 2 bases, with 8 bases lying between them. Written as DNA, the CDR3 is TGCGCCAGCAGCTTGGGAAGCGTTAACACCGGGGAGCTGTTTTTT. It codes for CASSLGSVNTGELFF.

The chain joins TRBV5-4 to TRBJ1-1; 11 bases agree with TRBD1. The germline CDR1 and CDR2 sequences are SGHNT and YYREEE (reference sequence). The length of the CDR3 is 20 residues. V gave up 1 base and J gave up 0 bases; unmatched junction bases: 14. The CDR3 here is CASSLNLLPGQGEMNTEAFF. The CDR3 DNA follows: TGTGCCAGCAGCTTGAATCTATTACCGGGACAGGGGGAGATGAACACTGAAGCTTTCTTT.

V usage is TRBV13 and J usage is TRBJ1-1; D is possibly TRBD1 (6 bases). Trimming took 4 bases from V and 5 from J, leaving 14 bases between them. This CDR3 contains 14 residues. Germline V gene data show CDR1 as PRHDT and CDR2 as FYEKMQ (reference sequence). CDR3 loop: CASSSRDIRTEAFF. CDR3 in DNA: TGTGCCAGCAGCTCCCGGGACATTAGGACTGAAGCTTTCTTT.